A single sample gave rise to the 32 T cell receptor beta chains below, sequenced in a study of cytomegalovirus exposure and HLA in healthy donors. Use of 60 Vbeta and 13 Jbeta primers characterized the PCR. Assay: immunoSEQ multiplex PCR; the TCRdb copy retains only in-frame clones and omits some. This table holds about 200,000 clones, 12% found once. Sequenced input: PBMCs. The receptors shown here come from a man aged 45-65 years in good health and CMV-seropositive.

This clone was seen a few times. The V and J genes are TRBV12-2 and TRBJ2-1; the listed D gene, TRBD1, was not tested against the DNA. TRBV12-2 is noted as a pseudogene. The CDR3 is made up of 17 amino acids. Here the CDR3 DNA reads TGTGCAAGTCGCTTACCCCCTTCCCGGGACACGCACAATGAGCAGTTCTTC. Its protein is CASRLPPSRDTHNEQFF.

This clone occurred a few times. The rearrangement links TRBV7-6 to TRBJ1-4; no clear D gene. In germline, CDR1 is SGHVS, CDR2 FNYEAQ. There are 17 residues in the CDR3. V dropped 3 bases and J dropped 8 bases, with 22 bases sitting between them. The CDR3 spells CASSLSGGGLIGEKLFF. For the CDR3, the DNA is TGTGCCAGCAGCTTGAGCGGTGGCGGACTAATAGGGGAAAAACTGTTTTTT.

This clone was seen ten or more times. J is TRBJ2-5 and V is TRBV10-3, with 7 bases identical to TRBD2. V trimming: 4 bases; J trimming: 3 bases; junction bases outside the gene matches: 8. Germline loops: CDR1 ENHRY, CDR2 SYGVKD. This CDR3 has 15 residues. For the CDR3, the DNA is TGTGCCATCAGTGGAGAACTAGCGAGGGAAGAGACCCAGTACTTC. It codes for CAISGELAREETQYF.

In this sample, this clone turned up a few times. The chain recombines TRBV5-8 with TRBJ1-5; a possible D gene is TRBD1 (6 bases). The V end lost 3 bases, the J end lost 2 bases, and 6 bases lay between the germline ends. Germline V gene data show CDR1 as SGHTS and CDR2 as YDEGEE. The CDR3 has 13 residues. CDR3 sequence: CASSWTGNQPQHF. The CDR3 DNA reads as TGTGCCAGCAGCTGGACAGGCAATCAGCCCCAGCATTTT.

This clone was recorded a few times. This chain joins TRBV2 and TRBJ2-3; the match to TRBD1 covers 8 bases. This CDR3 is built from 16 residues. Trimming removed 8 bases from V and 3 bases from J; junction bases left unmatched: 13. Germline assignment: CDR1 SNHLY and CDR2 FYNNEI. The CDR3 coding sequence is TGTGCCAGCGGGGCCGGGCAGGGGGCGATTACAGATACGCAGTATTTT. Its protein product is CASGAGQGAITDTQYF. The whole variable domain, remainder taken from reference TRBV2 and TRBJ2-3, is EPEVTQTPSHQVTQMGQEVILRCVPISNHLYFYWYRQILGQKVEFLVSFYNNEISEKSEIFDDQFSVERPDGSNFTLKIRSTKLEDSAMYFCASGAGQGAITDTQYFGPGTRLTVL.

This chain uses TRBV27 with TRBJ2-3, with a weak D call TRBD2 (6 bases). CDR3 size: 16 residues. V was cut by 6 bases and J by 5 bases, with 21 bases left in between. CDR1 MNHEY and CDR2 SMNVEV come from the germline V gene (reference sequence). The CDR3 coding sequence is TGTGCCAGCAGCCCCTATGGGACTCACTTTATAGATACGCAGTATTTT. Translated, it gives CASSPYGTHFIDTQYF.

The V gene is TRBV21-1, the J gene TRBJ1-1; the DNA was not compared with TRBD1, the D call given in the table. TRBV21-1 is classified as a pseudogene. CDR3 size: 16 residues. Here the CDR3 reads CARSRGHLKMNTEAFF. The CDR3 nucleotides read TGTGCCAGAAGTAGGGGACACCTAAAGATGAACACTGAAGCTTTCTTT.

This chain uses TRBV30 with TRBJ2-3, with D possibly matching TRBD1 (5 bases). CDR3 length: 15 residues. Trimming took off 0 bases at V and 3 bases at J, with 13 bases between the two ends. CDR1 GTSNPN and CDR2 SVGIG come from the germline V gene (reference sequence). CDR3: CAWSVGAGRTDTQYF. The CDR3 nucleotides are TGTGCCTGGAGTGTCGGCGCAGGGCGGACAGATACGCAGTATTTT.

This clone has more than one count but fewer than ten. J is TRBJ2-5 and V is TRBV27, with TRBD2 matching 14 bases. Losses at the gene ends were 8 bases for V and 7 bases for J; bases not matched to a gene: 9. The CDR3 has 15 amino acids. Germline V gives CDR1 MNHEY, CDR2 SMNVEV (reference sequence). Here the CDR3 DNA reads TGTGCCAGCGGCCGACTAGCGGGGGGGGAGGTGACCCAGTACTTC. It is translated as CASGRLAGGEVTQYF.

The CDR3 nucleotides are TGTGCCAGCAGTAACACAGGGAGACCCCGGGCTTTCTTT. Protein sequence: CASSNTGRPRAFF. The genes are TRBV6-4 and TRBJ1-1; tentatively, D is TRBD1 (6 bases). V lost 5 bases to trimming and J lost 11 bases, with 18 bases between them. Germline lookup yields CDR1 MRHNA and CDR2 SNTAGT. The CDR3 spans 13 residues.

This clone was observed a few times. The chain uses TRBV6-6 and TRBJ2-5; TRBD2 matches at 7 bases. Per germline, CDR1 MNHNY and CDR2 SVGAGI (reference sequence). The junction had 6 bases not matched to a gene; V was cut back by 4 bases and J by 1 base. This CDR3 contains 15 residues. CDR3 residues: CASSSMRGSQETQYF. Written as DNA, the CDR3 is TGTGCCAGCAGTTCTATGCGGGGGTCCCAAGAGACCCAGTACTTC.

The chain carries TRBV7-2 and TRBJ1-5; D is unresolved. Between the trimmed V and J ends, which lost 6 bases and 1 base, there was a span of 10 bases. The CDR3 runs to 14 residues. CDR1 is SGHTA and CDR2 is FQGNSA in the germline V gene. The CDR3 nucleotides read TGTGCCAGCAGTCCTAGAGGGAGCAATCAGCCCCAGCATTTT. Protein sequence: CASSPRGSNQPQHF.

The J gene is TRBJ2-1, the V gene TRBV5-1, with TRBD2 identical over 8 bases. V was clipped by 10 bases and J by 8 bases; unmatched bases: 14. Germline-derived CDR1 and CDR2 are SGHRS and YFSETQ. CDR3 size: 14 residues. This chain's CDR3 is CASRGVAGLDEQFF. The CDR3, as DNA: TGCGCCTCCCGCGGGGTAGCGGGGTTAGATGAGCAGTTCTTC.

The J gene is TRBJ2-7, the V gene TRBV6-1; possibly TRBD2 for D (5 bases). Deletions cut 5 bases from V and 7 bases from J, with 21 bases between. The CDR3 has 15 residues. Germline V CDR1 and CDR2: MNHNS, SASEGT. The CDR3, as DNA: TGTGCCAGCAGTACCCCTCGGGGAATACTAAGGGAGCAGTACTTC. It codes for CASSTPRGILREQYF.

The genes are TRBV14 and TRBJ2-5; D might be TRBD2 (6 bases). With 2 bases removed from V and 5 bases from J, the gap between germline ends came to 12 bases. Germline loops: CDR1 SGHDN, CDR2 FVKESK. This CDR3 has 14 amino acids. The CDR3 loop is CASSQIASEETQYF. The CDR3 nucleotides are TGTGCCAGCAGCCAAATCGCTAGCGAGGAGACCCAGTACTTC.

This clone showed up just a few times. This chain connects TRBV4-2 to TRBJ1-2; D ambiguous. Germline CDR1 and CDR2: LGHNA and YNFKEQ. Trimming cost V 3 bases and J 11 bases, with 22 bases left between them. This CDR3 comprises 15 residues. CDR3 residues: CASSQPRGAGDSYTF. DNA for the CDR3: TGTGCCAGCAGCCAGCCCCGAGGCGCCGGAGATTCTTACACCTTC.

The gene calls are TRBV5-1 and TRBJ1-6, with 9 bases aligning to TRBD1. The V segment lost 2 bases and the J segment 6 bases; nucleotides outside the gene matches: 12. Germline loops: CDR1 SGHRS, CDR2 YFSETQ. The CDR3 totals 18 residues. In DNA, the CDR3 is TGCGCCAGCAGCTTTGTCGGGGTCGGGACAGGGACTAATTCACCCCTCCACTTT. The encoded protein is CASSFVGVGTGTNSPLHF.

As to this clone: Likely a read error: the CDR3 ends without its conserved phenylalanine or tryptophan. V and J are TRBV2 and TRBJ1-5, with 10 bases aligning to TRBD1. CDR3 length equals 16 residues. Germline lookup yields CDR1 SNHLY and CDR2 FYNNEI. V shed 6 bases and J 5 bases; nucleotides not matched to a gene: 10. The CDR3, as DNA: TGTGCCAGCAGCCTGACGGACAGGGGGAGGTATCAGCCCCAGCATCTT. Its protein is CASSLTDRGRYQPQHL.

A few counts support this clone. The chain combines TRBV29-1 with TRBJ2-3; D might be TRBD2 (5 bases). V was cut by 0 bases and J by 2 bases, with 9 bases left in between. The CDR3 is 14 residues long. In germline, CDR1 is SQVTM, CDR2 ANQGSEA. The CDR3 loop reads CSVEEGRATDTQYF. The CDR3 DNA is TGCAGCGTTGAAGAAGGGCGGGCCACAGATACGCAGTATTTT.

A few counts support this clone. The chain is built from TRBV10-3 and TRBJ2-1; D may be TRBD2 (5 bases). V was shortened by 4 bases and J by 6 bases, with 13 bases between the two germline ends. The germline gives CDR1 ENHRY, CDR2 SYGVKD. The CDR3 contains 14 residues. The CDR3 protein is CAISGTGSLNEQFF. CDR3 bases: TGTGCCATCAGTGGCACGGGGTCTCTCAATGAGCAGTTCTTC.

This clone has a handful of counts. The chain links TRBV11-2 to TRBJ2-5; possibly TRBD2 for D (5 bases). The CDR3 covers 16 residues. Germline V gene sequence: CDR1 SGHAT, CDR2 FQNNGV. Trimming left V 3 bases short and J 4 bases short, with 18 bases between. The CDR3 sequence is CASSFSHGGLGETQYF. The CDR3 DNA is TGTGCCAGCAGCTTTTCCCACGGCGGGTTAGGAGAGACCCAGTACTTC.

The CDR3 nucleotides are TGTGCCAGCAGCTTGCTTGGCCCGATGACAGATACGCAGTATTTT. It codes for CASSLLGPMTDTQYF. This sequence joins TRBV5-5 and TRBJ2-3; D gene uncertain. The CDR3 has 15 amino acids. Trimming left V 1 base short and J 3 bases short, with 12 bases between. Germline CDR1 SGHKS, CDR2 YYEKEE (reference sequence).

To note about this clone: The junction departs from germline at one end; a sequencing error may be responsible. V gene TRBV7-6 combines with J gene TRBJ2-2, with 8 bases aligning to TRBD2. CDR1 SGHVS and CDR2 FNYEAQ come from the germline V gene. CDR3 length equals 15 residues. The CDR3 DNA is TGTGCCAGCAGCTCCCAGGGACTAGGGACCGGGGAGCTGCTTTTT. This encodes CASSSQGLGTGELLF.

This clone was observed a few times. The CDR3 DNA reads TGTGCCAGCAGCTTCTCGCGGAGCTCTGGGGCCAACGTCCTGACTTTC. It encodes CASSFSRSSGANVLTF. This chain connects TRBV7-3 to TRBJ2-6; D is unclear. The V end lost 3 bases, the J end lost 0 bases, and 9 bases lay between the germline ends. Germline CDR1 is SGHTA and CDR2 is FQGTGA. CDR3 length: 16 amino acids.

The V gene is TRBV7-2, the J gene TRBJ2-1; the match to TRBD1 covers 7 bases. V trimming: 1 base; J trimming: 4 bases; junction bases outside the gene matches: 4. There are 15 residues in the CDR3. The germline V gene encodes CDR1 SGHTA and CDR2 FQGNSA. The CDR3 protein is CASSLGPGQYNEQFF. DNA for the CDR3: TGTGCCAGCAGCTTAGGCCCGGGACAGTACAATGAGCAGTTCTTC.

This clone was picked up a small number of times. The V and J genes are TRBV7-9 and TRBJ2-1, with D perhaps TRBD2 (5 bases). The germline V gene encodes CDR1 SEHNR and CDR2 FQNEAQ (reference sequence). The CDR3 extends over 14 amino acids. V was shortened by 5 bases and J by 4 bases, with 12 bases between the two germline ends. CDR3 loop: CASSPGMTYNEQFF. CDR3 coding DNA: TGTGCCAGCAGCCCGGGGATGACTTACAATGAGCAGTTCTTC.

The gene calls are TRBV19 and TRBJ1-3; D is perhaps TRBD1 (6 bases). This CDR3 has 17 residues. The V gene's germline CDR1 is LNHDA and CDR2 SQIVND (reference sequence). The V end lost 1 base, the J end lost 0 bases, and 13 bases lay between the germline ends. This CDR3 reads CASSIGGGQISGNTIYF. As DNA, the CDR3 is TGTGCCAGTAGTATAGGCGGGGGACAAATCTCTGGAAACACCATATATTTT.

The count of this clone is one. The gene calls are TRBV11-1 and TRBJ2-1, with D tentatively TRBD1 (5 bases). Germline assignment: CDR1 SGHAT and CDR2 FQDESV (reference sequence). Trimming cost V 5 bases and J 4 bases, with 9 bases left between them. The CDR3 runs to 13 residues. The CDR3, as DNA: TGTGCCAGCAGCCGAAAGGGGTACAATGAGCAGTTCTTC. It yields the protein CASSRKGYNEQFF.

The chain has TRBV27 and TRBJ1-2; D is unclear. The germline CDR1 and CDR2 sequences are MNHEY and SMNVEV (reference sequence). CDR3 length: 15 amino acids. V was trimmed by 3 bases and J by 0 bases, leaving 11 bases between them. CDR3 in amino acids: CASSFASTANYGYTF. The CDR3 DNA reads TGTGCCAGCAGTTTTGCCAGTACAGCTAACTATGGCTACACCTTC.

The CDR3 DNA is TGTGCCAGCAGGGGGACAGGGGTTTGGGAGCAGTACGTC. It is translated as CASRGTGVWEQYV. This chain links TRBV2 with TRBJ2-7; the match to TRBD1 covers 10 bases. Germline assignment: CDR1 SNHLY and CDR2 FYNNEI. The junction had 6 bases not matched to a gene; V was cut back by 6 bases and J by 7 bases. The CDR3 runs 13 residues.

This clone was detected a few times. This chain links TRBV5-6 with TRBJ1-1; D may be TRBD1 (6 bases). The germline V gene encodes CDR1 SGHDT and CDR2 YYEEEE. The CDR3 length is 16 residues. V lost 3 bases and J lost 4, with 19 bases in between. The CDR3 region has the DNA TGTGCCAGCAGCTATGACCAGGGAAGGGGGGGCACTGAAGCTTTCTTT. Translated: CASSYDQGRGGTEAFF. The full variable domain, completed using reference TRBV5-6 and TRBJ1-1, is DAGVTQSPTHLIKTRGQQVTLRCSPKSGHDTVSWYQQALGQGPQFIFQYYEEEERQRGNFPDRFSGHQFPNYSSELNVNALLLGDSALYLCASSYDQGRGGTEAFFGQGTRLTVV.

Comment on this clone: Likely a read error: the CDR3 ends without its conserved phenylalanine or tryptophan. This chain links TRBV28 with TRBJ1-2, with D hard to call. The CDR3 covers 11 residues. Trimming removed 6 bases from V and 3 bases from J, with 5 bases in between. Germline assignment: CDR1 MDHEN and CDR2 SYDVKM. CDR3 nucleotide sequence: TGTGCCAGCAGCCCGGACTATGGCTACACCTCC. As protein: CASSPDYGYTS.